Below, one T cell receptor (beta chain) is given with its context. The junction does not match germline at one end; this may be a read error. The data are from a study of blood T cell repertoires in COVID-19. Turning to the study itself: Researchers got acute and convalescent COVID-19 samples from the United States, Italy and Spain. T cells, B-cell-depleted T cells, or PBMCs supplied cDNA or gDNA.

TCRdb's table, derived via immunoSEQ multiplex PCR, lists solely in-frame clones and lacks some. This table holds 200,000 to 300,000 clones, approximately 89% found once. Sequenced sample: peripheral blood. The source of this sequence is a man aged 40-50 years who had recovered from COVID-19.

The chain's CDR3 is CVSSSGGNTGELFF. For the CDR3, the DNA is TGTGTCAGTAGTTCAGGGGGGAACACCGGGGAGCTGTTTTTT. V is TRBV19 and J is TRBJ2-2, with 7 bases that match TRBD1. Germline loops: CDR1 LNHDA, CDR2 SQIVND (reference sequence). The CDR3 spans 14 residues.